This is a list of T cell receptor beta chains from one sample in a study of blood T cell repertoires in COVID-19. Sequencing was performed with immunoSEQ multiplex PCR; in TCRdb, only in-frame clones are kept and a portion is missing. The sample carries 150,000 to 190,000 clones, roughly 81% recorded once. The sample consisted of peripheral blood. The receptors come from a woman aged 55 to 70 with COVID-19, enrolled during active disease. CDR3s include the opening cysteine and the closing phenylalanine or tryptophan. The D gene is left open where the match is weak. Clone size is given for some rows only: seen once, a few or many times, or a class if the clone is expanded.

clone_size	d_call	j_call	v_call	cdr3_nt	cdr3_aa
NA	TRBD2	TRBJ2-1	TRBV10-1	TGCGCCAGCAGTGAGGTGGCGGGAGGGCCAGACAATGAGCAGTTCTTC	CASSEVAGGPDNEQFF
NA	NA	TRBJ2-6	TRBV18	TGTGCCAGCTCATCAGTGCGGGTAGCTGGGGCCAACGTCCTGACTTTC	CASSSVRVAGANVLTF
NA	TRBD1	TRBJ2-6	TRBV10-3	TGTGCCATCAGTAGATGGGAAGGACAGGGGGTTGAAGCCAACGTCCTGACTTTC	CAISRWEGQGVEANVLTF
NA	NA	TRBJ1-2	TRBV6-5	TGTGCCAGCAGTTTAACGGTATCTCCCGCGGGAGGCTACACCTTC	CASSLTVSPAGGYTF
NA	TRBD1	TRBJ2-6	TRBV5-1	TGCGCCAGCAACCCGGGACAGATTCCCTCTGGGGCCAACGTCCTGACTTTC	CASNPGQIPSGANVLTF
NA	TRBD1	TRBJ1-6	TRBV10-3	TGTGCCATCAGTGAATCTGGACAGGGGACATATGATTCACCCCTCCACTTT	CAISESGQGTYDSPLHF
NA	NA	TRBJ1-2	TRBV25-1	TGTGCCAGCAGCCCAGGGGTCTATGGCTACACCTTC	CASSPGVYGYTF
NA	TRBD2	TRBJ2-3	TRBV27	TGTGCCAGCAGTCCGGGACTAGCGGGAGACAGCACAGATACGCAGTATTTT	CASSPGLAGDSTDTQYF
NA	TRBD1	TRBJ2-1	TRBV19	TGTGCCAGTAGTATAGTCGCCGGGACAGGGGGTTACGATGAGCAGTTCTTC	CASSIVAGTGGYDEQFF
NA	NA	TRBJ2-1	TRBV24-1	TGTGCCACCAGTGATAATCGGGACTTCCGAAATGAGCAGTTCTTC	CATSDNRDFRNEQFF
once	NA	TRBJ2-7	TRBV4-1	TGCGCCAGCAGCCAAGTCGAAGGGGTGGCCTACGAGCAGTACTTC	CASSQVEGVAYEQYF
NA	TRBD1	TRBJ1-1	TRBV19	TGTGCCAGTAGTATAGGAGGGACAGGGGTTCCCGCTGAAGCTTTCTTT	CASSIGGTGVPAEAFF
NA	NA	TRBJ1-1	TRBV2	TGTGCCAGCAGAACCATATTTCGAGGGCGGCCGGTGGTAGCTTTCTTT	CASRTIFRGRPVVAFF